These T cell receptor beta chains were read from a single sample in a study of T cells after yellow fever vaccination. TCRdb reprocessed the 5' RACE reads with MiXCR, giving one entry per CDR3 protein. The repertoire holds roughly 250,000 distinct CDR3 sequences, 10% to 15% seen once, with roughly 0.5% in the top ten. The material sequenced was CD4+ T cells sorted from PBMCs, taken 45 days after the yellow fever booster vaccination. The source is a man in his thirties or forties who received the YFV17D yellow fever vaccine. The conserved cysteine and the conserved F or W are not part of the CDR3 here. Fields, in order: CDR3 protein, V gene, J gene.

CDR3 protein: SASPSGRVGNEQF
V gene: TRBV20-1
J gene: TRBJ2-1

CDR3 protein: SVYDRASGQF
V gene: TRBV29-1
J gene: TRBJ2-1

CDR3 protein: SAREQDRGSYEQY
V gene: TRBV20-1
J gene: TRBJ2-7

CDR3 protein: ASSLTSGRAVGNYNEQF
V gene: TRBV6-5
J gene: TRBJ2-1

CDR3 protein: AGNQGLAGGRGF
V gene: TRBV30
J gene: TRBJ2-1

CDR3 protein: ASSLAPRVRTGANIQY
V gene: TRBV5-1
J gene: TRBJ2-4

CDR3 protein: ASSLGTGGGYT
V gene: TRBV5-1
J gene: TRBJ1-2

CDR3 protein: ASLKFTGANTGELF
V gene: TRBV19
J gene: TRBJ2-2

CDR3 protein: ASSYDRRSYEQY
V gene: TRBV6-5
J gene: TRBJ2-7

CDR3 protein: SAMRPGTSAGYT
V gene: TRBV29-1
J gene: TRBJ1-2

CDR3 protein: ASSFGRPGEPQH
V gene: TRBV5-1
J gene: TRBJ1-5

CDR3 protein: ASSQDRASGIYEQY
V gene: TRBV4-1
J gene: TRBJ2-7

CDR3 protein: ASSPKGPSRNGELF
V gene: TRBV14
J gene: TRBJ2-2

CDR3 protein: AWTLTGKAPTQY
V gene: TRBV30
J gene: TRBJ2-5

CDR3 protein: SANIFLGDEQY
V gene: TRBV29-1
J gene: TRBJ2-7